This T cell receptor (beta chain) stems from a study of shared clonotypes between healthy human individuals. Study findings and constraints: Across subsets, estimated richness was generally greater for naive than for memory populations. Of the naive CD4 clonotypes, around 4.8% were shared across four donors. Shared clonotypes across all four donors exceeded non-shared ones in generation probability.

Profiled with immunoSEQ multiplex PCR; TCRdb holds only in-frame clones, not every one. Of around 2,000,000 clones listed, under 95% are singletons. Cells designated naive CD8 were CD45RO-negative and were positively selected for CCR7, with terminally differentiated effector memory CD45RA+ cells excluded. All of the donors resided in Nashville, Tennessee, and each was a Caucasian adult. V was trimmed by 3 bases and J by 7 bases, leaving 16 bases between them. CDR1 SGHTA and CDR2 FQGTGA come from the germline V gene. The CDR3 extends over 15 amino acids. Turning to this clone: Its antigen is unknown.

The chain uses TRBV7-3 and TRBJ2-1; D assignment may be TRBD1 or TRBD2 (6 bases each). This receptor was obtained from a man aged 18 to 29 in good health. Some clones in this sample may be carry-over from other donors' samples. Source material: naive CD8+ T cells from PBMCs. The CDR3 region is CASSFFGGLSNEQFF. CDR3 DNA sequence: TGTGCCAGCAGCTTTTTCGGGGGCCTGTCGAATGAGCAGTTCTTC.